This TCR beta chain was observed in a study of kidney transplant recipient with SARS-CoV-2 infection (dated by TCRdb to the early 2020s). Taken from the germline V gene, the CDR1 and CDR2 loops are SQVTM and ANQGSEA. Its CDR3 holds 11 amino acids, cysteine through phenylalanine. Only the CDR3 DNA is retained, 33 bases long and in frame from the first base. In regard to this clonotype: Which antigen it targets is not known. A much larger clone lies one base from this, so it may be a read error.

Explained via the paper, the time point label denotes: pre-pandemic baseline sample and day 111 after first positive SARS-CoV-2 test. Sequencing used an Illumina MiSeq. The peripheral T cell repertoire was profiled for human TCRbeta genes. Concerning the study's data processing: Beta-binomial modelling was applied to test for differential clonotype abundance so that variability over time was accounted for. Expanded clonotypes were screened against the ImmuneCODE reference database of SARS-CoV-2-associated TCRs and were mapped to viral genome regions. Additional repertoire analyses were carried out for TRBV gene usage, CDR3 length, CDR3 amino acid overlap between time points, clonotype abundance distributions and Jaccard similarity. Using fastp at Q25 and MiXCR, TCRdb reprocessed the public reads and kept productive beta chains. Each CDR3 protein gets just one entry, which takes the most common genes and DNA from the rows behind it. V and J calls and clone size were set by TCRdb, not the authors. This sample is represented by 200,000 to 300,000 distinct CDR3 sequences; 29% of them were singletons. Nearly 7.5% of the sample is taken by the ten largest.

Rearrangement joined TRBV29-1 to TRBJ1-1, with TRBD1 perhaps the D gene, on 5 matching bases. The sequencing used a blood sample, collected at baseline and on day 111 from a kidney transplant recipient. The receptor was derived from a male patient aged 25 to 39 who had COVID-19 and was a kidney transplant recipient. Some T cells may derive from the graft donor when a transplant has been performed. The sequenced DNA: TGCGGCGTACACCAGGGCACTGAAGCTTTCTTT. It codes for CGVHQGTEAFF.